The clone carrying this T cell receptor (beta chain) was seen a handful of times. This specimen comes from a study of blood T cell repertoires in COVID-19. Looking at the study overall: PBMCs, B-cell-depleted T cells, or T cells provided the cDNA or gDNA that made up the material.

The CDR3 has 19 amino acids. The V and J ends lost 5 bases and 0 bases, in that order; junction bases with no gene match: 19. Germline loops: CDR1 SGHTA, CDR2 FQGNSA. Original data processing: Scientists estimated how many nucleated cells there were by amplifying reference gene primers. TCRdb keeps only in-frame clones here, not all; method: immunoSEQ multiplex PCR. V, J and clone size reflect that table, while D and trimming were determined from the DNA. This sample yields about 120,000 clones, of which 78% are seen a single time; 2% to 2.5% belongs to the top ten. The sequence came from a man aged 65-85 years with acute or convalescent COVID-19. Sequencing input: peripheral blood. This chain uses TRBV7-2 with TRBJ2-7, with 7 bases lining up with TRBD1. The CDR3 here is CASSAEDRASSISSYEQYF. The CDR3 region has the DNA TGTGCCAGCAGCGCGGAAGACAGGGCTTCTAGTATTAGCTCCTACGAGCAGTACTTC.